Listed below are T cell receptor beta chains from one sample, sequenced in a study of shared clonotypes between healthy human individuals. This table comes from immunoSEQ multiplex PCR, and its TCRdb copy is limited to in-frame clones, with some not included. The sample comprises just over 2,000,000 clones, approximately 94% of which are singletons, and around 1.1% rests with the top ten. Sequencing input: naive CD8+ T cells sorted from blood. These receptors were obtained from a young man in good health. CDR3s include the opening cysteine and the closing phenylalanine or tryptophan. The D gene is left open where the match is weak. Where a row states a size, it is once, few, many or the class of an expanded clone; other rows omit it.

TRBV5-1,TRBJ2-7,NA,NA,CASRPNDHEQYF,TGCGCCAGCAGACCGAATGACCACGAGCAGTACTTC
TRBV28,TRBJ2-5,NA,TRBD2,CASSNQGFSGGQETQYF,TGTGCCAGCAGTAATCAGGGATTTAGCGGGGGCCAAGAGACCCAGTACTTC
TRBV2,TRBJ2-3,once,NA,CASSDPTGSTDTQYF,TGTGCCAGCAGCGATCCGACAGGATCCACAGATACGCAGTATTTT
TRBV2,TRBJ2-7,NA,NA,CASSELLDRTYEQYF,TGTGCCAGCAGTGAATTGCTCGACCGAACCTACGAGCAGTACTTC
TRBV4-1,TRBJ2-3,once,TRBD2,CASSQDGLAVSTDTQYF,TGCGCCAGCAGCCAAGACGGCCTAGCGGTGAGCACAGATACGCAGTATTTT
TRBV2,TRBJ2-3,NA,NA,CASDWDNTDTQYF,TGTGCCAGTGACTGGGACAACACAGATACGCAGTATTTT
TRBV2,TRBJ2-7,once,TRBD2,CASSSTSGGEFLEQYF,TGTGCCAGCAGTTCGACTAGCGGGGGGGAATTTCTCGAGCAGTACTTC
TRBV19,TRBJ1-1,NA,NA,CASSIQVQLTEAFF,TGTGCCAGTAGTATACAAGTACAGCTCACTGAAGCTTTCTTT
TRBV6-6,TRBJ2-1,NA,NA,CASGGRDRYNEQFF,TGTGCCAGCGGCGGGCGGGATAGGTACAATGAGCAGTTCTTC
TRBV2,TRBJ1-2,once,NA,CASSSLTDSHYGYTF,TGTGCCAGCAGTTCCCTGACCGACAGCCACTATGGCTACACCTTC
TRBV19,TRBJ2-4,NA,NA,CASSGREMAKNIQYF,TGTGCCAGTAGTGGAAGGGAAATGGCCAAAAACATTCAGTACTTC
TRBV5-4,TRBJ1-2,NA,NA,CASSQIDRAPYGYTF,TGTGCCAGCAGCCAAATTGACAGAGCACCCTATGGCTACACCTTC
TRBV10-3,TRBJ1-2,NA,NA,CAISELTAAYGYTF,TGTGCCATCAGTGAGCTGACAGCGGCCTATGGCTACACCTTC
TRBV10-1,TRBJ2-1,NA,TRBD1,CASSEHIQGAGQFF,TGCGCCAGCAGTGAGCACATACAGGGGGCTGGGCAGTTCTTC
TRBV6-6,TRBJ2-3,once,TRBD1,CASSYLGQSTDTQYF,TGTGCCAGCAGTTACTTGGGACAGAGCACAGATACGCAGTATTTT
TRBV5-4,TRBJ2-2,once,TRBD2,CASSSTPSGSLNTGELFF,TGTGCCAGCAGCTCGACCCCTAGCGGGTCTCTGAACACCGGGGAGCTGTTTTTT
TRBV19,TRBJ2-7,NA,TRBD1,CASSPGQGAIEQYF,TGTGCCAGTAGCCCGGGACAGGGGGCGATTGAGCAGTACTTC
TRBV5-4,TRBJ2-7,NA,TRBD1,CASRTGTGGNEQYF,TGTGCCAGCAGGACCGGGACAGGGGGCAACGAGCAGTACTTC
TRBV9,TRBJ1-4,NA,NA,CASSVWGDGTNEKLFF,TGTGCCAGCAGCGTTTGGGGCGATGGAACTAATGAAAAACTGTTTTTT
TRBV30,TRBJ2-1,NA,NA,CAWSVVRGYNEQFF,TGTGCCTGGAGTGTGGTGCGGGGCTACAATGAGCAGTTCTTC
TRBV6-1,TRBJ1-5,NA,TRBD1,CASSEARGISNQPQHF,TGTGCCAGCAGTGAAGCCAGGGGGATTAGCAATCAGCCCCAGCATTTT
TRBV19,TRBJ1-1,NA,NA,CASSMGLEAFF,TGTGCCAGTAGTATGGGCTTGGAAGCTTTCTTT